The following is a T cell receptor (beta chain) sequence with its context. This receptor's antigen is unknown. No clone much larger than this one lies a single base away; base qualities are absent. These data are taken from a study of lymphopenia after photon versus proton radiotherapy (dated by TCRdb to the late 2010s). Describing the broader study: The study compared the immunological effects of photon versus proton radiation therapy in patients with gastrointestinal tumors who developed high-grade lymphopenia. A cohort of around 21 patients with gastrointestinal tumors who received either photon or proton therapy and subsequently developed lymphopenia was included. The goal of the study was to describe how the two radiation modalities differ in their effects on the immune system. The study at large found these results: The survival association was assessed only in patients who died, and better survival with proton therapy was presented by the authors as a possibility rather than a demonstrated result. Relative stability during treatment was observed in proton-treated patients, whereas loss of naive T cells and TCR diversity and gain of effector/memory populations were observed in photon-treated patients. After the lymphocyte count nadir, oligoclonal expansion, especially of CD8+ Temra cells, was observed in photon-treated repertoires, and the drop in diversity was driven by this expansion. Across the cohort, among patients who died, a greater drop in TCR diversity after the nadir was inversely correlated with overall survival time.

From its cysteine to its phenylalanine, the CDR3 spans 14 amino acids. Only CDR3 DNA is held: 42 bases, read in frame from base 1. At the junction V is shortened by 8 bases and J by 13 bases; bases outside the gene matches: 16. The germline V gene specifies SNHLY as CDR1 and FYNNEI as CDR2. Receptor amplification or capture employed the immunoSEQ multiplex PCR assay. Deep sequencing of rearranged TCR beta loci, alongside multiparametric flow cytometry, was used to profile T cell repertoires. TCRdb took this table from immuneACCESS and kept in-frame rearrangements with V and J called. Such tables lack part of the clones; where checked against another copy, unresolved V genes explain under half of the gap, and the rest is unexplained. The sample table records about 26,000 clones; roughly 80% of these occur just once. The leading ten clones occupy approximately 3.7% of the sample.

This TCR derives from a woman aged 50 to 60 with pancreatic cancer. Specimen: peripheral blood, collected from a patient treated with photon-based radiotherapy. The sequence links TRBV2 to TRBJ2-3; a stretch of 9 junction bases matches TRBD2. The CDR3 protein sequence reads: CASSKAVAGEAKYF. The sequenced DNA: TGTGCCAGCTCCAAGGCAGTAGCGGGAGAAGCAAAGTATTTT.